This T cell receptor (beta chain) was captured in a study of blood T cell repertoires in COVID-19. Study processing details: How many nucleated cells were present was estimated from reference gene primer amplification. Assay: immunoSEQ multiplex PCR; the TCRdb copy retains only in-frame clones and omits some. V, J and clone size derive from that table, while D and trimming were established from the DNA sequence. Of about 160,000 clones in the sample, approximately 90% were seen once. This sequence originates from a man between 18 and 29 years old with acute or convalescent COVID-19. Sequencing used peripheral blood.

CDR3 bases: TGTGCCAGCAGCCAAGATCAATGGACAGGAAAAAATGAAAAACTGTTTTTT. Translation gives CASSQDQWTGKNEKLFF. The rearrangement links TRBV3-1 (or the pseudogene TRBV3-2) to TRBJ1-4; 7 nucleotides match TRBD1. CDR3 length: 17 residues. With 0 bases clipped from V and 5 bases from J, the junction kept 9 bases outside the gene matches. CDR1 and CDR2 from the germline V gene are LGHDT and YNNKEL (reference sequence).